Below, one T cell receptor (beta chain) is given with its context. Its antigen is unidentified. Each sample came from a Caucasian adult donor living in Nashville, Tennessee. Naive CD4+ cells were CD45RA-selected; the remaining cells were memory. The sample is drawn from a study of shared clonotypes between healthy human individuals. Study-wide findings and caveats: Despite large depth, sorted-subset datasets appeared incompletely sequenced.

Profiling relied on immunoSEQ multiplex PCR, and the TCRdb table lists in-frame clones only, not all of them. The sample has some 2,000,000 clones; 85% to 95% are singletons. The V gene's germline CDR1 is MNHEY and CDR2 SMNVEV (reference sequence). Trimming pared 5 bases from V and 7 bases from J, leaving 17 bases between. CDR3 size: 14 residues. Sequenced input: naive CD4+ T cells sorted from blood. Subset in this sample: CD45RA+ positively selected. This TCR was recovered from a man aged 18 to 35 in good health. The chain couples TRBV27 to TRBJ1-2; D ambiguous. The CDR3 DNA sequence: TGTGCCAGCAGTCCGCGTCAGGAGTATGGTGGCTACACCTTC. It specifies CASSPRQEYGGYTF.